These 13 T cell receptor beta chains were all obtained from the same sample, sequenced in a study of beta chain features in type 1 diabetes. Since all of the isolated RNA was reverse transcribed, expressed TCRB transcripts were what got sequenced. Profiling relied on immunoSEQ multiplex PCR, and the TCRdb table lists in-frame clones only, not all of them. This sample carries 400,000 to 600,000 clones, about 32% of them seen once, and the ten largest clones take 0.05% to 0.065%. Sequenced: naive CD4+ T cells from blood. The origin of the receptors is a man younger than 35 in good health.

The rearrangement uses TRBV4-1 and TRBJ1-1; D not resolved. This CDR3 has 16 residues. V was shortened by 6 bases and J by 0 bases, with 17 bases between the two germline ends. Looked up from germline, CDR1 is MGHRA and CDR2 is YSYEKL. CDR3 DNA sequence: TGCGCCAGCAGACCCTTCGGTGAAGGGCTGAACACTGAAGCTTTCTTT. This encodes CASRPFGEGLNTEAFF.

J is TRBJ1-2 and V is TRBV10-3, with D possibly TRBD1 on 5 matching bases. The CDR3 is made up of 14 amino acids. Trimming removed 4 bases at V and 4 bases at J, with 13 bases between. Germline values: CDR1 ENHRY, CDR2 SYGVKD. The CDR3 DNA reads TGTGCCATCAGTGTGGCAGGGAAGAGCTATGGCTACACCTTC. As protein: CAISVAGKSYGYTF.

The rearrangement links TRBV5-1 to TRBJ2-7, with 7 bases aligning to TRBD1. This CDR3 has 15 residues. Germline loops: CDR1 SGHRS, CDR2 YFSETQ. The V segment lost 5 bases and the J segment 5 bases; nucleotides outside the gene matches: 13. The CDR3 reads CASSTNAGTVHEQYF. The DNA for the CDR3 is TGCGCCAGCAGTACTAACGCCGGGACAGTCCACGAGCAGTACTTC.

This clone appeared a few times. The chain joins TRBV7-9 to TRBJ2-7; 13 bases line up with TRBD2. J was trimmed by 4 bases and V by 5 bases; bases with no gene match: 11. CDR1 is SEHNR and CDR2 is FQNEAQ in the germline V gene (reference sequence). The CDR3 runs 17 residues. CDR3 in DNA: TGTGCCAGCAGCCCGACCGGGACTAGCGGGATATCATACGAGCAGTACTTC. Translation: CASSPTGTSGISYEQYF.

This clone was seen only a few times. The chain couples TRBV30 to TRBJ2-5; TRBD1 aligns across 8 bases. CDR1 GTSNPN and CDR2 SVGIG come from the germline V gene (reference sequence). The V segment lost 6 bases and the J segment 4 bases; nucleotides outside the gene matches: 7. The CDR3 runs to 13 residues. CDR3 bases: TGTGCCTGCACCCAGGGGGCGAGAGAGACCCAGTACTTC. Protein product: CACTQGARETQYF.

Worth noting for this clone: The sample carries other DNA sequences with the same CDR3. This chain connects TRBV7-8 to TRBJ2-7; D is uncertain. V shed 5 bases and J shed 1 base, with 3 bases lying between them. Germline V gives CDR1 SGHVS, CDR2 FQNEAQ. This CDR3 is built from 11 residues. CDR3 DNA sequence: TGTGCCAGCAGCCCGTCCTACGAGCAGTACTTC. As protein: CASSPSYEQYF.

The table lists this clone with a few counts. The chain combines TRBV30 with TRBJ2-3; D might be TRBD1 (6 bases). The CDR3 extends over 12 amino acids. Germline assignment: CDR1 GTSNPN and CDR2 SVGIG (reference sequence). In DNA, the CDR3 is TGTTCTGGGGGCCAAGGGGCAGATACGCAGTATTTT. Translation gives CSGGQGADTQYF.

In nucleotides, the CDR3 is TGTGCCAGCAGCTTCGACAGGTTCAGTAATACGCAGTATTTT. This gives the protein CASSFDRFSNTQYF. J is TRBJ2-3 and V is TRBV7-2; D is perhaps TRBD1 (6 bases). This CDR3 is 14 amino acids long. Germline CDR1 is SGHTA and CDR2 is FQGNSA. V was shortened by 3 bases and J by 7 bases, with 14 bases between the two germline ends.

The V call is TRBV9, the J call TRBJ2-5; 9 bases are shared with TRBD2. The CDR3 consists of 15 residues. V lost 6 bases to trimming and J lost 2 bases; unmatched junction nucleotides: 8. The germline V gene encodes CDR1 SGDLS and CDR2 YYNGEE. CDR3 loop: CASTRAGGRQETQYF. For the CDR3, the DNA is TGTGCCAGCACGAGAGCGGGAGGACGGCAAGAGACCCAGTACTTC.

This clone was observed a few times. The V and J genes are TRBV28 and TRBJ2-7, with D unresolved. CDR3 length equals 13 residues. In germline, CDR1 is MDHEN, CDR2 SYDVKM. Trimming left V 5 bases short and J 4 bases short, with 12 bases between. The CDR3 here is CASSPIRSYEQYF. The DNA for the CDR3 is TGTGCCAGCAGTCCGATCCGCAGTTACGAGCAGTACTTC.

J is TRBJ2-7 and V is TRBV29-1, with D perhaps TRBD2 (7 bases). With 4 bases removed from V and 5 bases from J, the gap between germline ends came to 12 bases. Per the germline V gene, CDR1 is SQVTM and CDR2 is ANQGSEA. The CDR3 is made up of 12 amino acids. The CDR3 region is CSVVRGGHEQYF. CDR3 bases: TGCAGCGTTGTAAGGGGGGGGCACGAGCAGTACTTC.

This chain links TRBV25-1 with TRBJ2-1, with D maybe TRBD2 (6 bases). From germline, CDR1 is MGHDK and CDR2 SYGVNS. Trimming took 1 base from V and 9 from J, leaving 19 bases between them. There are 16 residues in the CDR3. The CDR3 is CASSEFSGGITPEQFF. The DNA for the CDR3 is TGTGCCAGCAGTGAATTTTCTGGCGGGATTACACCTGAGCAGTTCTTC. Using reference TRBV25-1 and TRBJ2-1 for the parts outside the CDR3, the full variable domain is EADIYQTPRYLVIGTGKKITLECSQTMGHDKMYWYQQDPGMELHLIHYSYGVNSTEKGDLSSESTVSRIRTEHFPLTLESARPSHTSQYLCASSEFSGGITPEQFFGPGTRLTVL.

The chain couples TRBV4-2 to TRBJ2-3, with D unclear. The CDR3 contains 14 residues. Trimming took 0 bases from V and 3 from J, leaving 7 bases between them. CDR1 LGHNA and CDR2 YNFKEQ come from the germline V gene. CDR3 nucleotide sequence: TGTGCCAGCAGCCAAGATCCCGCGACAGATACGCAGTATTTT. Translated, it gives CASSQDPATDTQYF.